This T cell receptor (beta chain) is drawn from a study of OX40 agonist ivuxolimab in advanced cancers. Overall study: Each dose-escalation patient presented with hepatocellular carcinoma, melanoma, renal cell or head and neck cancer.

The CDR3 totals 17 residues. V lost 0 bases and J lost 0, with 9 bases in between. Sequencing used immunoSEQ multiplex PCR; TCRdb keeps in-frame clones, though not all of them. The table lists roughly 70,000 clones, roughly nine tenths of them singletons. Study-level findings and limits: Among the least clonally expanded were partial responders at 0.1-3.0 mg/kg. A proportion of nonresponders additionally exhibited low normalized T-cell clonal expansion.

Details on this clone: Its target is not known.

The sequenced sample was CD4+ or CD8+ T cells sorted from blood, obtained in a trial of the OX40 agonist ivuxolimab. This TCR came from an adult with an advanced solid tumor such as melanoma, head and neck, liver or kidney cancer. The V call is TRBV23-1, the J call TRBJ1-6, with D hard to call. TRBV23-1 is given ORF status, its function remaining uncertain. The chain's CDR3 is CASSQSNKSSYNSPLHF. Written as DNA, the CDR3 is TGCGCCAGCAGTCAATCGAACAAGAGCTCCTATAATTCACCCCTCCACTTT.